The clone carrying this TCR beta chain was found once. What it recognizes is unknown. The data derive from a study of cytomegalovirus exposure and HLA in healthy donors. Study-wide points: Sequence variants that were highly shared formed a cluster that was likely a sequencing artifact. Rare TCR sequences dominated, though some public TCRs recurred in many donors. Roughly even sequencing depth across donors was the assumption behind the presence/absence analyses.

PCR employed 60 Vbeta and 13 Jbeta primers. Data came from immunoSEQ multiplex PCR; TCRdb stores just in-frame clones and leaves some out. The top ten hold around 1.6% of the sample, which has 120,000 to 150,000 clones, around 67% seen once. The CDR3 has 14 residues. Germline V gives CDR1 SGHTA, CDR2 FQGNSA. Trimming shortened V by 7 bases and J by 0 bases, and 11 bases separated the two germline ends. The sample was PBMCs. This TCR was recovered from a woman aged 18-30 years in good health and CMV-seronegative. This chain connects TRBV7-2 to TRBJ2-3, with a weak D call TRBD1 (6 bases). This chain's CDR3 is CASNRDRSTDTQYF. CDR3 in DNA: TGTGCCAGCAATCGTGACAGGAGCACAGATACGCAGTATTTT. The full variable domain, with the rest looked up from reference TRBV7-2 and TRBJ2-3, is GAGVSQSPSNKVTEKGKDVELRCDPISGHTALYWYRQSLGQGLEFLIYFQGNSAPDKSGLPSDRFSAERTGGSVSTLTIQRTQQEDSAVYLCASNRDRSTDTQYFGPGTRLTVL.